Listed below are T cell receptor beta chains from one sample, sequenced in a study of shared clonotypes between healthy human individuals. Assay used: immunoSEQ multiplex PCR; TCRdb lists only in-frame clones, some missing. The sample contains 470,000 or so clones, almost 80% of which appear only once. Sequenced: PBMCs. Receptor source: a woman between 35 and 50 years old in good health. Some clones in this sample may be carry-over from other donors' samples. Each CDR3 is given with its conserved first and last residue. The D gene is left open where the match is weak. Clone size is not always given. Where it is, it says once, few, many or a class for expanded clones.

V gene	J gene	D gene	clone size	CDR3 DNA	CDR3 protein
TRBV5-1	TRBJ2-1	TRBD2	-	TGCGCCAGCAGCTTGGGCTCAGCGGGAGGGCCGAATGAGCAGTTCTTC	CASSLGSAGGPNEQFF
TRBV10-2	TRBJ1-2	-	-	TGCGCCAGCAGTGAGTCTGGAGCCCCTTATGGCTACACCTTC	CASSESGAPYGYTF
TRBV14	TRBJ2-2	TRBD2	-	TGTGCCAGCAGCCAAGATAAGGGAGGGCGCGACACCGGGGAGCTGTTTTTT	CASSQDKGGRDTGELFF
TRBV9	TRBJ1-5	-	-	TGTGCCAGCAGCGTAGGGGACATTGTTAATCAGCCCCAGCATTTT	CASSVGDIVNQPQHF
TRBV9	TRBJ2-3	-	-	TGTGCCAGCAGCGTAGTAGGTAGGGCCACAGATACGCAGTATTTT	CASSVVGRATDTQYF
TRBV4-1	TRBJ1-5	TRBD1	-	TGCGCCAGCAGCCAAGGACAGGGAAATCGCAATCAGCCCCAGCATTTT	CASSQGQGNRNQPQHF
TRBV11-3	TRBJ1-1	-	-	TGTGCCAGCAGCTTAGACCCGAACACTGAAGCTTTCTTT	CASSLDPNTEAFF
TRBV19	TRBJ1-1	-	many	TGTGCCAGCCGGGGGCAGCCGAACACTGAAGCTTTCTTT	CASRGQPNTEAFF
TRBV30	TRBJ2-2	-	-	TGTGCCTGGAGTGACCGGCGTGTCGGGGAGCTGTTTTTT	CAWSDRRVGELFF
TRBV5-4	TRBJ1-2	-	-	TGTGCCAGCAGCCCCCCAGGAGGCTCGGGCTACACCTTC	CASSPPGGSGYTF
TRBV6-6	TRBJ1-5	-	-	TGTGCCAGCAAGGGGATCGGCTACCAGCCCCAGCATTTT	CASKGIGYQPQHF
TRBV28	TRBJ1-2	TRBD1	-	TGTGCCAGCAGGGCCCCGGGACAGGGGCGGTATGGCTACACCTTC	CASRAPGQGRYGYTF
TRBV5-6	TRBJ2-1	TRBD2	-	TGTGCCAGCAGCGCAACTAGCGGCTCCTACAATGAGCAGTTCTTC	CASSATSGSYNEQFF
TRBV10-2	TRBJ2-1	-	-	TGCGCCAGCAGCCAGAGTTCCGGCTCCTACAATGAGCAGTTCTTC	CASSQSSGSYNEQFF
TRBV20-1	TRBJ2-1	-	-	TGCAGTGCTGGTGAGGTCGATGAGCAGTTCTTC	CSAGEVDEQFF
TRBV6-5	TRBJ1-4	TRBD1	-	TGTGCCAGCAGCGGTAGGAGGGGGCTAGGTGAAAAACTGTTTTTT	CASSGRRGLGEKLFF
TRBV9	TRBJ2-2	TRBD2	once	TGTGCCAGCAGCTCACCTACCGGGACTAGCGATGCCGGGGAGCTGTTTTTT	CASSSPTGTSDAGELFF
TRBV7-9	TRBJ1-1	TRBD1	-	TGTGCCAGCAGCGGGGGACAGGGGGCCACTGAAGCTTTCTTT	CASSGGQGATEAFF
TRBV7-2	TRBJ2-1	TRBD2	-	TGTGCCAGCAGCTTAGACCCCCCCGGGCTAGCGGGGCCCTACAATGAGCAGTTCTTC	CASSLDPPGLAGPYNEQFF
TRBV2	TRBJ2-2	-	once	TGTGCCAGCAGTACATACAGGGCCTCGAACACCGGGGAGCTGTTTTTT	CASSTYRASNTGELFF
TRBV11-2	TRBJ1-2	TRBD1	-	TGTGCCAGCAGCTTAGTAGACAGGGCTTACTATGGCTACACCTTC	CASSLVDRAYYGYTF
TRBV27	TRBJ2-5	TRBD2	-	TGTGCCAGCAGTCGGTACTTAGCGGGAGAGGTTCAAGAGACCCAGTACTTC	CASSRYLAGEVQETQYF